A single sample is the source of the 16 T cell receptor beta chains below, sequenced in a study of blood T cell repertoires in COVID-19. TCRdb's copy holds only in-frame clones and misses some; the assay was immunoSEQ multiplex PCR. Of tens of thousands of clones listed, 70% to 90% were seen once; the top ten hold about 7%. Sequenced: peripheral blood. The receptor source for this set is a human donor with active COVID-19. The donor label of this sample is uncertain.

The rearrangement links TRBV11-3 to TRBJ2-2; 9 bases map to TRBD2. The germline gives CDR1 SGHNT, CDR2 YENEEA. The CDR3 contains 17 residues. J gave up 4 bases and V 1 base, and 7 bases lay outside the gene matches. CDR3 DNA: TGTGCCAGCAGCTTAGTGCCTAGCGGGAAACGCACCGGGGAGCTGTTTTTT. Translated: CASSLVPSGKRTGELFF.

The CDR3 DNA reads as TGCGCCAGCAGCTCCACCCCGGGACAGGGACAGTACAATGAGCAGTTCTTC. It encodes CASSSTPGQGQYNEQFF. The genes are TRBV5-1 and TRBJ2-1, with 9 bases matching TRBD1. The CDR3 spans 17 residues. The V gene's germline CDR1 is SGHRS and CDR2 YFSETQ. J lost 4 bases, V lost 3 bases, and 11 bases had no gene match.

The V gene is TRBV2, the J gene TRBJ2-7, with 7 bases lining up with TRBD2. This CDR3 has 13 amino acids. Germline lookup yields CDR1 SNHLY and CDR2 FYNNEI. V lost 6 bases and J lost 5; bases outside the gene matches: 7. CDR3 coding DNA: TGTGCCAGCAGCCCCCGGCGGGGGAACGAGCAGTACTTC. Translated: CASSPRRGNEQYF.

This clone was seen once. The genes are TRBV29-1 and TRBJ1-5; 9 bases agree with TRBD1. The CDR3 is 14 residues long. Germline-derived CDR1 and CDR2 are SQVTM and ANQGSEA. Trimming removed 4 bases from V and 4 bases from J; junction bases left unmatched: 5. The CDR3 sequence is CSVAGTGKNQPQHF. The CDR3 DNA follows: TGCAGCGTTGCAGGGACAGGGAAAAATCAGCCCCAGCATTTT. Full variable domain (remainder filled in from reference TRBV29-1 and TRBJ1-5): SAVISQKPSRDICQRGTSLTIQCQVDSQVTMMFWYRQQPGQSLTLIATANQGSEATYESGFVIDKFPISRPNLTFSTLTVSNMSPEDSSIYLCSVAGTGKNQPQHFGDGTRLSIL.

The CDR3 loop reads CASSERGLRRSPLHF. CDR3 nucleotide sequence: TGTGCCAGCAGTGAGAGAGGGCTAAGGCGTTCACCCCTCCACTTT. The chain is built from TRBV6-1 and TRBJ1-6; D is ambiguous. The CDR3 contains 15 residues. V was clipped by 3 bases and J by 9 bases, with 15 bases between them. The germline CDR1 and CDR2 sequences are MNHNS and SASEGT.

The table lists this clone with a few counts. The chain joins TRBV2 to TRBJ1-6; the D is unclear. This CDR3 has 13 amino acids. Between the trimmed V and J ends, which lost 7 bases and 10 bases, there was a span of 14 bases. The germline gives CDR1 SNHLY, CDR2 FYNNEI. DNA for the CDR3: TGTGCCAGCAACCACGGGAGTGACTCACCCCTCCACTTT. Translation: CASNHGSDSPLHF.

The chain links TRBV5-1 to TRBJ2-5; 8 nucleotides align to TRBD2. Losses at the gene ends were 0 bases for V and 10 bases for J; bases not matched to a gene: 8. This CDR3 is 14 amino acids long. Looked up from germline, CDR1 is SGHRS and CDR2 is YFSETQ. The CDR3 region is CASSLASGGPRQYF. The CDR3 DNA follows: TGCGCCAGCAGCTTGGCCAGCGGGGGCCCGCGCCAGTACTTC.

This clone has just a few counts. This sequence joins TRBV27 and TRBJ2-7, with 9 bases fitting TRBD1. J was trimmed by 7 bases and V by 6 bases; bases with no gene match: 4. The V gene's germline CDR1 is MNHEY and CDR2 SMNVEV (reference sequence). This CDR3 region has 12 residues. This CDR3 reads CASSPDRGEQYF. The DNA for the CDR3 is TGTGCCAGCAGCCCGGACAGGGGTGAGCAGTACTTC.

The chain uses TRBV6-6 and TRBJ2-5; 7 bases match TRBD2. The CDR3 has 12 amino acids. V was clipped by 8 bases and J by 5 bases; unmatched bases: 5. Germline V gene sequence: CDR1 MNHNY, CDR2 SVGAGI (reference sequence). The CDR3 sequence is CASGEGGETQYF. The DNA for the CDR3 is TGTGCCAGCGGGGAGGGAGGGGAGACCCAGTACTTC.

The gene calls are TRBV29-1 and TRBJ1-1, with D unclear. The V end was cut by 4 bases, the J end by 0 bases, with 6 bases between. The CDR3 runs to 12 residues. The germline CDR1 and CDR2 sequences are SQVTM and ANQGSEA. The CDR3 nucleotides read TGCAGCGTTGTACAGATGAACACTGAAGCTTTCTTT. It yields the protein CSVVQMNTEAFF.

The rearrangement joins TRBV2 to TRBJ1-5; D perhaps matches TRBD1 (6 bases). Looked up from germline, CDR1 is SNHLY and CDR2 is FYNNEI. The V end was cut by 2 bases, the J end by 0 bases, with 8 bases between. The CDR3 is 15 residues long. The CDR3 spells CASSEQGSSNQPQHF. In DNA, the CDR3 is TGTGCCAGCAGTGAACAGGGGAGTAGCAATCAGCCCCAGCATTTT.

This clone appeared a few times. The V gene is TRBV5-5, the J gene TRBJ2-3, with 8 positions matching TRBD1. CDR3 size: 14 residues. The V segment lost 4 bases and the J segment 6 bases; nucleotides outside the gene matches: 7. Germline V gives CDR1 SGHKS, CDR2 YYEKEE (reference sequence). The CDR3 protein is CASSPRTGSDTQYF. The CDR3 bases are TGTGCCAGCAGCCCGCGGACAGGGTCGGATACGCAGTATTTT. The full variable domain, completed using reference TRBV5-5 and TRBJ2-3, is DAGVTQSPTHLIKTRGQQVTLRCSPISGHKSVSWYQQVLGQGPQFIFQYYEKEERGRGNFPDRFSARQFPNYSSELNVNALLLGDSALYLCASSPRTGSDTQYFGPGTRLTVL.

This rearrangement joins TRBV28 to TRBJ2-4; TRBD1 might be the D (6 bases). Trimming shortened V by 5 bases and J by 7 bases, and 18 bases separated the two germline ends. CDR1 is MDHEN, CDR2 SYDVKM, per germline. This CDR3 region has 15 residues. CDR3 nucleotides: TGTGCCAGCAGTCAGACCGACAGGTTAAGGAACATTCAGTACTTC. This gives the protein CASSQTDRLRNIQYF.

The chain recombines TRBV6-1 with TRBJ2-7; D possibly corresponds to TRBD1 (5 bases). V gave up 5 bases and J gave up 3 bases, with 17 bases separating them. The CDR3 covers 15 residues. Germline V CDR1 and CDR2: MNHNS, SASEGT. CDR3 in amino acids: CASSPSHRQNYEQYF. The CDR3 coding sequence is TGTGCCAGCAGTCCCTCCCATAGACAGAACTACGAGCAGTACTTC.

The chain has TRBV9 and TRBJ2-2, with 8 bases fitting TRBD1. The CDR3 is made up of 15 amino acids. The J segment lost 1 base and the V segment lost 4 bases, leaving 3 bases of the junction unmatched. The germline V gene encodes CDR1 SGDLS and CDR2 YYNGEE. This chain's CDR3 is CASSQGARNTGELFF. CDR3 bases: TGTGCCAGCAGCCAGGGGGCGCGGAACACCGGGGAGCTGTTTTTT.

This chain links TRBV4-1 with TRBJ2-1, with a tentative D call TRBD2 (5 bases). V lost 0 bases, J lost 2 bases, and 8 bases lay in between. Germline CDR1 reads MGHRA; CDR2 reads YSYEKL. This CDR3 contains 15 residues. The CDR3 loop is CASSQDAGPYNEQFF. The CDR3 DNA reads TGCGCCAGCAGCCAAGATGCGGGCCCCTACAATGAGCAGTTCTTC.